The present T cell receptor (beta chain) was sequenced within a study of response to subunit inactivated influenza vaccine (dated by TCRdb to between 2018 and 2020). About the full investigation: To follow how T cells responded to a trivalent subunit inactivated influenza vaccine, the researchers relied on deep quantitative profiling of the T cell receptor repertoire. Overall results and qualifications from the work: It was suggested by the authors that each seasonal influenza vaccination may recruit only a limited number of new T cells.

According to the germline V gene (reference sequence), CDR1 reads MNHEY and CDR2 reads SMNVEV. The CDR3 runs 13 residues from the cysteine to the phenylalanine. The only DNA kept is the CDR3, 39 bases in frame from the first base. V is pared back by 5 bases and J by 6 bases, with 14 bases lying between the germline termini. The library was generated by RT-PCR. TCRdb records Illumina HiSeq 2500 as the sequencer. TCRdb reprocessed the public reads (quality trimming at Q25 with fastp, clone calling with MiXCR) and kept in-frame beta chains. Entries are consolidated by CDR3 protein sequence, retaining the most common genes and DNA. This sample gives hundreds of thousands of distinct CDR3 sequences in total; about 10% of them show up just once. Jointly, the top ten make up roughly 10% of the sample. A note on this clonotype: Its target antigen remains unknown. The input lacks base qualities; no much larger clone sits a single base away.

The rearrangement joined TRBV27 to TRBJ2-7, and possibly TRBD2, on 6 matching bases. This specimen was PBMCs from blood, taken on the day of vaccination. The clonotype comes from a man aged 45-65 years who received an inactivated influenza vaccine. Donor details come from another sample of the same person, matched by shared clones. The CDR3 sequence is CASSPRVGGEQYF. In nucleotides, the sequence is TGTGCCAGCAGTCCAAGGGTCGGGGGCGAGCAGTACTTC.